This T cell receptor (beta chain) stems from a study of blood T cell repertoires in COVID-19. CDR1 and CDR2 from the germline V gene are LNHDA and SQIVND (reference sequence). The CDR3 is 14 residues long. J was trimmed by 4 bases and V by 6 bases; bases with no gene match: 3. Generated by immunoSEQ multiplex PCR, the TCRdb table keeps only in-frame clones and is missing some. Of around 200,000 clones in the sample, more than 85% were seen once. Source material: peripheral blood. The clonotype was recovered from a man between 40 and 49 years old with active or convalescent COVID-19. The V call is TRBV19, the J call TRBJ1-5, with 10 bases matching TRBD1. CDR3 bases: TGTGCCAGTAGCAGACAGGGGGCAAATCAGCCCCAGCATTTT. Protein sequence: CASSRQGANQPQHF.